This is a list of T cell receptor beta chains from one sample in a study of shared T cell receptors in the human thymus. Generated by immunoSEQ multiplex PCR, the TCRdb table keeps only in-frame clones and is missing some. The sample shows roughly 550,000 clones, around three quarters of them seen only once. A further study also used this sample, focusing on human thymus T cells.

The specimen was thymocytes. The receptors were sampled from a boy under three years old with a congenital heart defect. The conserved cysteine and the conserved F or W are not part of the CDR3 here. Not all rows give a size; the values are once, few, many and, for expanded clones, a class.

>TRBV20-1|NA|TRBJ2-7
SARTAYEQY
>TRBV6-1|once|TRBJ1-2
ASSEGSLGYT
>TRBV4-3|NA|TRBJ2-7
ASSHLQGAKGYEQY
>TRBV27|few|TRBJ2-5
ASSITGSCETQY
>TRBV6-4|once|TRBJ2-1
ASSGAGREQF
>TRBV27|NA|TRBJ2-7
ASRVRLAGAYEQY
>TRBV28|once|TRBJ1-5
ASSSPADRVRDQPQH
>TRBV4-2|NA|TRBJ2-3
ASSQGARERKTDTQY
>TRBV28|NA|TRBJ1-4
ASTGRGYEKLF
>TRBV6-1|few|TRBJ2-3
ASSDAPPGQGVTDTQY
>TRBV10-3|NA|TRBJ2-7
ATADGTSGSYEQY
>TRBV4-2|NA|TRBJ2-1
ASSQGPTLGGEQF
>TRBV7-2|NA|TRBJ2-3
ASSLFRTGVLGPDTQY
>TRBV6-7|NA|TRBJ2-1
ASSDGLPRANEQF
>TRBV28|once|TRBJ2-7
ASTTGTSGRETYEQY
>TRBV6-1|NA|TRBJ2-7
ASSGRTSVAYEQY
>TRBV28|NA|TRBJ1-3
ASRMDRVSGNTIY